This T cell receptor beta chain came from a study of read filtering for tumor transcriptome and immune sequencing. Study outcomes and limitations: RNA-seq captured clonotypes less deeply and reliably than IR-seq.

Molecular barcoded adaptors covering alpha/delta and beta/gamma chains were used on roughly 400 ng RNA. TCRdb recomputed calls from the reads with MiXCR, one row per CDR3 protein. The sample shows tens of thousands of distinct CDR3 sequences, about a fifth of them seen only once. As for this clonotype: The antigen is not known. A much larger clone sits a single nucleotide away, making a read error possible.

What was sequenced was a population of CD138-negative cells sorted from bone marrow. The sequence came from a donor at least 40 years old with multiple myeloma.

Here the CDR3 reads CSVEKNTVAFF. Here the CDR3 DNA reads TGCAGCGTTGAGAAGAACACTGTAGCTTTCTTT. The V call is TRBV29-1, the J call TRBJ1-1; D unresolved. The germline CDR1 and CDR2 sequences are SQVTM and ANQGSEA. The CDR3 extends over 11 amino acids.